What follows are 28 T cell receptor beta chains derived from one specimen sequenced in a study of cytomegalovirus exposure and HLA in healthy donors. In the PCR, 60 Vbeta and 13 Jbeta primers were used. Using immunoSEQ multiplex PCR, the repertoire was profiled, and TCRdb retains in-frame clones only, with some absent. The sample yields approximately 170,000 clones, approximately 88% seen once. The sample taken for sequencing was PBMCs. These receptors were obtained from a boy aged 2 to 10 in good health and CMV-seronegative.

This clone was seen just once. The chain employs TRBV18 and TRBJ2-1; possible D gene TRBD1, 7 bases. Trimming left V 4 bases short and J 0 bases short, with 13 bases between. The CDR3 runs 16 residues. Germline values: CDR1 KGHSH, CDR2 LQKENI. DNA of the CDR3: TGTGCCAGCTCACACAGGAGGGACAGCTCCTACAATGAGCAGTTCTTC. It yields the protein CASSHRRDSSYNEQFF.

V and J are TRBV2 and TRBJ2-7; 10 bases agree with TRBD2. There are 14 residues in the CDR3. From germline, CDR1 is SNHLY and CDR2 FYNNEI. The junction had 8 bases not matched to a gene; V was cut back by 8 bases and J by 4 bases. CDR3 DNA sequence: TGTGCCAGCCGACCGGGACTAGCGTCTTACGAGCAGTACTTC. Amino acid sequence: CASRPGLASYEQYF. The full variable domain, rest sourced from reference TRBV2 and TRBJ2-7, is EPEVTQTPSHQVTQMGQEVILRCVPISNHLYFYWYRQILGQKVEFLVSFYNNEISEKSEIFDDQFSVERPDGSNFTLKIRSTKLEDSAMYFCASRPGLASYEQYFGPGTRLTVT.

The chain is built from TRBV7-9 and TRBJ1-2; 7 bases align to TRBD1. The length of the CDR3 is 14 residues. The V gene end was trimmed by 5 bases and the J gene end by 0 bases; junction bases not matched to a gene: 3. CDR1 is SEHNR and CDR2 is FQNEAQ in the germline V gene (reference sequence). The CDR3 DNA is TGTGCCAGCAGCCCGACAGGGACTAACTATGGCTACACCTTC. Translation gives CASSPTGTNYGYTF.

The gene calls are TRBV21-1 and TRBJ2-7; the table's D call, TRBD1, was not checked against the DNA. TRBV21-1 is a pseudogene locus. CDR3 length equals 16 residues. The CDR3 sequence: CASSIQGKGPPYEQYV. The CDR3 region has the DNA TGTGCCAGCAGCATACAGGGCAAGGGCCCCCCCTACGAGCAGTACGTC.

This clone was counted between two and nine times. The rearrangement links TRBV7-2 to TRBJ1-2, with 9 bases aligning to TRBD1. J was trimmed by 6 bases and V by 5 bases; bases with no gene match: 4. Germline V gene data show CDR1 as SGHTA and CDR2 as FQGNSA. The CDR3 sequence is 13 residues long. DNA of the CDR3: TGTGCCAGCAGCATTCGGACAGGGGATGGCTACACCTTC. It translates to CASSIRTGDGYTF.

This chain links TRBV7-8 with TRBJ2-6; D remains ambiguous. CDR1 and CDR2 (germline): SGHVS, FQNEAQ. Trimming shortened V by 3 bases and J by 0 bases, and 15 bases separated the two germline ends. This CDR3 is built from 18 residues. CDR3 coding DNA: TGTGCCAGCAGCTTTGGCCGGGTTCAAAGCTCTGGGGCCAACGTCCTGACTTTC. Encoded protein: CASSFGRVQSSGANVLTF.

The chain links TRBV21-1 to TRBJ2-1; the DNA was not used to check the table's D call, TRBD2. TRBV21-1 is a listed pseudogene. This CDR3 comprises 15 residues. As DNA, the CDR3 is TGTGCCAGCAGGGTTACTACCCCGGCCTACAATGAGCAGTTCTTC. Translating it yields CASRVTTPAYNEQFF.

The chain couples TRBV6-1 to TRBJ1-2; D remains unclear. There are 15 residues in the CDR3. The V end lost 10 bases, the J end lost 4 bases, and 22 bases lay between the germline ends. CDR1 and CDR2 (germline): MNHNS, SASEGT. CDR3 nucleotides: TGTGCCACGCCCCGGGCGGGTCGTATCGTCTATGGCTACACCTTC. It yields the protein CATPRAGRIVYGYTF.

The chain has TRBV29-1 and TRBJ2-5; 7 bases fit TRBD2. This CDR3 has 13 residues. The junction had 8 bases not matched to a gene; V was cut back by 7 bases and J by 3 bases. CDR1 SQVTM and CDR2 ANQGSEA come from the germline V gene. This chain's CDR3 is CSARAREKETQYF. The CDR3 DNA is TGCAGCGCTAGGGCGCGGGAGAAAGAGACCCAGTACTTC.

The V and J genes are TRBV21-1 and TRBJ1-2; whether TRBD1, the table's D call, matches the DNA was not checked. TRBV21-1 is given as a pseudogene. The CDR3 is made up of 16 amino acids. For the CDR3, the DNA is TGTGCCAGCACCTTCGACAGGGGGCGACTATCGAGTGGCTACACCTTC. This translates into CASTFDRGRLSSGYTF.

The rearrangement uses TRBV6-5 and TRBJ2-2; D may be TRBD2 (5 bases). Trimming pared 6 bases from V and 8 bases from J, leaving 13 bases between. This CDR3 contains 13 residues. Germline CDR1 and CDR2: MNHEY and SVGAGI. The CDR3 sequence is CASSRTDGGELFF. Written as DNA, the CDR3 is TGTGCCAGCAGCCGGACTGATGGGGGGGAGCTGTTTTTT.

This chain joins TRBV20-1 and TRBJ2-1; no definite D call. The V end was cut by 1 base, the J end by 7 bases, with 5 bases between. There are 11 residues in the CDR3. Germline V CDR1 and CDR2: DFQATT, SNEGSKA (reference sequence). This CDR3 is CSARGRNEQFF. In nucleotides, the CDR3 is TGCAGTGCTAGAGGCAGGAATGAGCAGTTCTTC.

This clone is a singleton in its sample. The chain links TRBV7-2 to TRBJ2-5, with 10 bases aligning to TRBD2. Looked up from germline, CDR1 is SGHTA and CDR2 is FQGNSA. The CDR3 runs 17 residues. With V trimmed by 3 bases and J by 5 bases, 12 bases remained unmatched. The CDR3 sequence: CASSFLAGVYRTETQYF. The DNA for the CDR3 is TGTGCCAGCAGCTTCCTAGCGGGGGTATATCGAACGGAGACCCAGTACTTC.

This chain connects TRBV7-2 to TRBJ2-7, with a weak D call TRBD2 (5 bases). V lost 1 base, J lost 5 bases, and 12 bases lay in between. This CDR3 region has 14 residues. Per the germline V gene, CDR1 is SGHTA and CDR2 is FQGNSA. The chain's CDR3 is CASSLGILSDEQYF. The CDR3 nucleotides are TGTGCCAGCAGCTTAGGCATCCTTAGCGACGAGCAGTACTTC.

The rearrangement links TRBV28 to TRBJ2-3; 8 positions agree with TRBD2. CDR3 length: 17 amino acids. CDR1 is MDHEN and CDR2 is SYDVKM in the germline V gene. Losses at the gene ends were 3 bases for V and 6 bases for J; bases not matched to a gene: 14. The CDR3 nucleotides are TGTGCCAGCAGTTTGAGGTATCGGGAGGGCCGGGGGGATACGCAGTATTTT. It codes for CASSLRYREGRGDTQYF.

The CDR3 nucleotides are TGCGCCAGCAGCCAAGAGGAGAGGGAGGGAGCTGAAGCTTTCTTT. It codes for CASSQEEREGAEAFF. The V gene is TRBV4-1, the J gene TRBJ1-1; no definite D call. V was cut by 0 bases and J by 6 bases, with 14 bases left in between. CDR1 and CDR2 from the germline V gene are MGHRA and YSYEKL. This CDR3 contains 15 residues.

The gene calls are TRBV29-1 and TRBJ2-3; D possibly corresponds to TRBD2 (6 bases). This CDR3 is 15 amino acids long. CDR1 and CDR2 (germline): SQVTM, ANQGSEA. V was clipped by 6 bases and J by 5 bases, with 21 bases between them. The CDR3 region is CSVACEAGWIDTQYF. The CDR3 DNA reads as TGCAGCGTCGCTTGTGAGGCGGGATGGATAGATACGCAGTATTTT.

V gene TRBV4-3 combines with J gene TRBJ1-1; TRBD1 might be the D (6 bases). This CDR3 is built from 12 residues. CDR1 LGHNA and CDR2 YSLEER come from the germline V gene. Trimming removed 1 base from V and 8 bases from J, with 8 bases in between. CDR3 loop: CASSQVTGEAFF. The DNA of the CDR3 is TGCGCCAGCAGCCAAGTGACAGGAGAAGCTTTCTTT.

This clone came up a few times. The chain uses TRBV9 and TRBJ2-1; weak D call: TRBD2 (5 bases). The CDR3 totals 15 residues. The V end lost 5 bases, the J end lost 7 bases, and 19 bases lay between the germline ends. Germline V gives CDR1 SGDLS, CDR2 YYNGEE. The CDR3 loop is CASSRFGETTNEQFF. The CDR3 bases are TGTGCCAGCAGTCGCTTTGGGGAGACTACTAATGAGCAGTTCTTC. The full variable domain, completed using reference TRBV9 and TRBJ2-1, is DSGVTQTPKHLITATGQRVTLRCSPRSGDLSVYWYQQSLDQGLQFLIQYYNGEERAKGNILERFSAQQFPDLHSELNLSSLELGDSALYFCASSRFGETTNEQFFGPGTRLTVL.

This rearrangement joins TRBV18 to TRBJ1-6; no clear D. Looked up from germline, CDR1 is KGHSH and CDR2 is LQKENI. V lost 3 bases and J 2 bases, leaving 14 bases between the germline ends. This CDR3 is 17 amino acids long. The CDR3 coding sequence is TGTGCCAGCTCACCCGTCGGGGAGGGCACCTATAATTCACCCCTCCACTTT. Translated: CASSPVGEGTYNSPLHF. The whole variable domain, remainder taken from reference TRBV18 and TRBJ1-6, is NAGVMQNPRHLVRRRGQEARLRCSPMKGHSHVYWYRQLPEEGLKFMVYLQKENIIDESGMPKERFSAEFPKEGPSILRIQQVVRGDSAAYFCASSPVGEGTYNSPLHFGNGTRLTVT.

The gene calls are TRBV19 and TRBJ1-1; 7 bases map to TRBD1. The CDR3 covers 15 residues. Germline loops: CDR1 LNHDA, CDR2 SQIVND (reference sequence). Unmatched junction bases numbered 7, after V lost 2 bases and J lost 4 bases. The CDR3 is CASSIRGPLGTEAFF. CDR3 nucleotide sequence: TGTGCCAGTAGTATAAGGGGGCCTTTGGGCACTGAAGCTTTCTTT.

The chain recombines TRBV4-1 with TRBJ1-4, with 11 bases aligning to TRBD1. CDR3 length: 16 residues. The V segment lost 5 bases and the J segment 14 bases; nucleotides outside the gene matches: 16. Germline V lookup: CDR1 MGHRA, CDR2 YSYEKL. CDR3 region: CASSYQPGQGEARLFF. CDR3 DNA sequence: TGCGCCAGCAGCTACCAACCGGGACAGGGGGAAGCTAGGCTGTTTTTT.

As regards this clone: Other DNA sequences from this sample encode an identical CDR3 as well. V gene TRBV6-5 combines with J gene TRBJ1-1, with D uncertain. V shed 6 bases and J shed 1 base, with 6 bases lying between them. The germline gives CDR1 MNHEY, CDR2 SVGAGI. The CDR3 spans 12 residues. Here the CDR3 DNA reads TGTGCCAGCAGGGCAGGGAACACTGAAGCTTTCTTT. Encoded protein: CASRAGNTEAFF.

The genes are TRBV9 and TRBJ2-3; 14 bases fit TRBD2. Germline trimming cut 0 bases from V and 4 bases from J; bases unmatched to any gene: 4. The CDR3 loop spans 17 amino acids. Germline lookup yields CDR1 SGDLS and CDR2 YYNGEE. The CDR3 sequence: CASSVGLAGGPSDTQYF. CDR3 coding DNA: TGTGCCAGCAGCGTAGGACTAGCGGGGGGGCCGTCAGATACGCAGTATTTT.

This clone has only one observation. The V and J genes are TRBV11-1 and TRBJ2-2, with TRBD2 as a possible D gene (6 bases). Germline values: CDR1 SGHAT, CDR2 FQDESV (reference sequence). V was pared by 6 bases and J by 3 bases, with 14 bases between. This CDR3 is built from 15 residues. The CDR3 spells CASRTDYDYTGELFF. CDR3 bases: TGTGCCAGCAGAACGGACTATGATTACACCGGGGAGCTGTTTTTT.

The chain employs TRBV6-5 and TRBJ1-1; no firm D call. The CDR3 sequence is 14 residues long. V was cut by 8 bases and J by 1 base, with 14 bases left in between. CDR1 and CDR2 (germline): MNHEY, SVGAGI. The CDR3 DNA sequence: TGTGCCAGCCGATCCTTTAGACAGAACACTGAAGCTTTCTTT. It translates to CASRSFRQNTEAFF.

Concerning this clone itself: Relative to the germline gene, one junction end is altered; a read error may explain this. V is TRBV7-9 and J is TRBJ1-4; a possible D gene is TRBD1 (6 bases). The CDR3 totals 13 residues. Germline V CDR1 and CDR2: SEHNR, FQNEAQ (reference sequence). The CDR3 nucleotides are TGCGCCTCAGGGGACCTCAAACATGAAAAACTGTTTTTT. Translated: CASGDLKHEKLFF.

CDR3 bases: TGCGCCAGCAGCCGTGCGGCTAGCGAAGAGACCCAGTACTTC. Residues: CASSRAASEETQYF. The J gene is TRBJ2-5, the V gene TRBV5-1, with D maybe TRBD2 (6 bases). The V gene's germline CDR1 is SGHRS and CDR2 YFSETQ. The CDR3 is 14 residues long. V dropped 4 bases and J dropped 3 bases, with 13 bases sitting between them.